This TCR beta chain stems from a study of cytotoxic CD8 clonotypes in ibrutinib-treated CLL (TCRdb year 2021). Looking at the study overall: The cohort included some 14 treatment-naive and 11 relapsed/refractory patients; 17 to 18 were IGHV unmutated. All remission and progressive disease samples were collected while patients were still receiving ibrutinib. Responses were partial in approximately 24 patients and complete in 2; after median around 66 months follow-up, some 14 stayed in remission and approximately twelve progressed. Samples at response were collected after a median of roughly 13 months of treatment, with a range of roughly 6 to 40 months. Longitudinal samples were obtainable from about 30% of the roughly 90 participants in the trial. Cryopreserved peripheral blood mononuclear cells were obtained prior to treatment, at the time of response, and at either disease progression or sustained remission. Samples averaged approximately 240,000 productive templates and more than 85,000 productive rearrangements.

There are a few counts of this clone. The antigen this receptor binds is unknown. No much larger clonotype is one base removed from it; base qualities were not supplied. The time point label, as the study defines it: about twelve months on ibrutinib. For TCR beta library preparation, around 1.9 micrograms of genomic DNA were extracted from the cryopreserved PBMCs. Longitudinal blood samples from CLL patients on ibrutinib monotherapy underwent high-throughput TCR beta sequencing. The patients took part in an open-label, single-center phase 2 trial of ibrutinib monotherapy. Paper-wide results and their limitations: Sampling times were not matched between sustained-remission and progressing patients, and lymph node repertoires were not studied. Baseline clonality was found to be higher than that of age-matched healthy donors and was strongly correlated with circulating CD8+ T-cell counts. An increase in clonality was observed at ibrutinib response, with clonality remaining stable during sustained remission and falling back toward baseline at progression. Public clonotypes were rare and either contracted or stayed stable during treatment, and the rise in clonality at ibrutinib response reflected the expansion of private clonotypes.

Trimming leaves V shorter by 8 bases and J shorter by 1 base, with the junction holding 3 bases beyond the gene matches. Looking up the germline V gene (reference sequence) yields CDR1 MNHEY and CDR2 SMNVEV. From the cysteine up to the phenylalanine, the CDR3 has a length of 14 residues. CDR3 DNA is the only sequence kept; it has 42 bases, read in frame from the first base. On a MiSeq, deep resolution sequencing aimed for a depth between 1 in 1 million and 1 in 200,000 T cells, with each clonotype covered around 9.2x on average. The immunoSEQ hsTCRB Kit was used to generate TCR beta libraries. The original pipeline was this. The data were analyzed with ImmunoSEQ Analyzer and ImmunoSEQ Data Assistant, and V, D and J gene assignments followed IMGT definitions. Clonality was computed as one minus normalized Shannon entropy of productive rearrangement frequencies, ranging from 0 to 1. Only overrepresented clonotypes making up at least 0.05% of the repertoire of each patient were included in the public clonotype analysis. Some 13 age-matched healthy donor repertoires from immuneACCESS served as clonality controls. What TCRdb holds here is the immuneACCESS table cut down to in-frame rearrangements. Part of the clones is not present; checked against another copy, under half of the missing clones reflect an unresolved V gene, and the others are unexplained. The V and J calls and clone size come from that table; D and trimming were worked out from the DNA. Here the sample has approximately 91,000 clones; more than 75% occur a single time. The ten largest clones take up around 5% of the sample.

This sequence was found in a human donor with chronic lymphocytic leukemia. Specimen: PBMCs, collected after 12 months of ibrutinib treatment. The chain uses TRBV27 and TRBJ2-2; 8 central nucleotides agree with TRBD1. The CDR3 region has the sequence CASGTGRNTGELFF. At the DNA level, the sequence is TGTGCCAGCGGGACAGGTCGGAACACCGGGGAGCTGTTTTTT.